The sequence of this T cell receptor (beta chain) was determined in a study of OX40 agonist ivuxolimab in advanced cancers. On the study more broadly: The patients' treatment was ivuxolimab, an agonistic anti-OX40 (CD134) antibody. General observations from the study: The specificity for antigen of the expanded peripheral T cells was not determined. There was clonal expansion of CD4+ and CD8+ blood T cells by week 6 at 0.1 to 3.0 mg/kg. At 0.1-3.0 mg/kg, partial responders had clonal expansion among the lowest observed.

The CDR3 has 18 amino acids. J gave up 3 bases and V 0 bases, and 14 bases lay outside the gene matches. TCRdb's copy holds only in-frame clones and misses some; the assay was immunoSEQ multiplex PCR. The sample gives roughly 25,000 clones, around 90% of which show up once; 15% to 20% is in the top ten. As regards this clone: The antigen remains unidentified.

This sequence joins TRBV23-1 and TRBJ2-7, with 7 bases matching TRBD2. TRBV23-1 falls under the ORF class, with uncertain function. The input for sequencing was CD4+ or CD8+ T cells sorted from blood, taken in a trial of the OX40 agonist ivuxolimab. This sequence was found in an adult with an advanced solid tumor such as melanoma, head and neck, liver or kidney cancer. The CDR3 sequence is CASSQSLAASLPSYEQYF. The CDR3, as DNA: TGCGCCAGCAGTCAATCGCTAGCGGCGAGCTTACCAAGCTACGAGCAGTACTTC.